Below are 30 T cell receptor beta chains sequenced from a single sample in a study of T cells in Graves' hyperthyroidism and ophthalmopathy. What was amplified from RNA transcripts were TCR beta CDR3 regions. TCR CDR3 regions were first amplified by RT-PCR with HTBI primers. Using its own MiXCR run on the multiplex PCR reads, TCRdb lists one record per CDR3 protein. This table has 190,000 or so distinct CDR3 sequences, about 17% appearing once. The sequenced material came from blood. Every receptor here comes from a middle-aged man with Graves' hyperthyroidism.

There are many counts of this clonotype. The rearrangement joins TRBV7-2 to TRBJ2-7; TRBD1 agrees at 10 bases. This CDR3 region has 15 residues. CDR1 SGHTA and CDR2 FQGNSA come from the germline V gene. Unmatched junction bases numbered 8, after V lost 5 bases and J lost 4 bases. The CDR3 spells CASSPRTGGSYEQYF. The CDR3 coding sequence is TGTGCCAGCAGCCCCCGGACAGGGGGATCTTACGAGCAGTACTTC.

This clonotype was seen repeatedly, ten times or more. This chain links TRBV30 with TRBJ1-1; D is unresolved. Trimming took off 0 bases at V and 1 base at J, with 6 bases between the two ends. The CDR3 contains 13 residues. Germline V gene data show CDR1 as GTSNPN and CDR2 as SVGIG (reference sequence). As DNA, the CDR3 is TGTGCCTGGAGTGTAACAGCGAACACTGAAGCTTTCTTT. Protein sequence: CAWSVTANTEAFF.

This clonotype was seen ten or more times. The chain uses TRBV7-2 and TRBJ1-6; 8 bases map to TRBD1. The CDR3 contains 15 residues. Germline trimming cut 5 bases from V and 4 bases from J; bases unmatched to any gene: 4. Germline V lookup: CDR1 SGHTA, CDR2 FQGNSA. The chain's CDR3 is CASSQRQGYNSPLHF. The CDR3 region has the DNA TGTGCCAGCAGCCAAAGACAGGGGTATAATTCACCCCTCCACTTT.

CDR3 bases: TGTGCCAGCAGCGCGGGATTTCAAGAGACCCAGTACTTC. It translates to CASSAGFQETQYF. The chain joins TRBV9 to TRBJ2-5, with a tentative D call TRBD2 (5 bases). Germline CDR1 is SGDLS and CDR2 is YYNGEE. Between the trimmed V and J ends, which lost 3 bases and 2 bases, there was a span of 8 bases. CDR3 size: 13 residues.

On this clonotype: A read error is possible here, since a much larger clone lies one base away. The J gene is TRBJ2-2, the V gene TRBV29-1, with 8 positions matching TRBD1. The germline V gene has CDR1 SQVTM and CDR2 ANQGSEA. The CDR3 is made up of 13 amino acids. The CDR3 loop reads CSGDRGGTGELLF. The DNA of the CDR3 is TGCAGCGGCGACAGGGGCGGGACCGGGGAGCTGCTTTTT.

This clonotype was seen more than once but under ten times. The V call is TRBV7-2, the J call TRBJ1-3; D is perhaps TRBD1 (5 bases). The germline CDR1 and CDR2 sequences are SGHTA and FQGNSA. V was shortened by 1 base and J by 4 bases, with 11 bases between the two germline ends. The CDR3 is made up of 15 amino acids. CDR3: CASSLVSGLGNTIYF. DNA of the CDR3: TGTGCCAGCAGCTTAGTTTCAGGGTTGGGAAACACCATATATTTT.

The genes are TRBV7-9 and TRBJ2-7; a weak D match, TRBD2 (5 bases). Germline CDR1 and CDR2: SEHNR and FQNEAQ (reference sequence). V was trimmed by 0 bases and J by 6 bases, leaving 12 bases between them. The CDR3 is 14 amino acids. This CDR3 is CASSLAPGGGEQYF. CDR3 sequence (DNA): TGTGCCAGCAGCTTAGCGCCCGGAGGTGGCGAGCAGTACTTC.

The V and J genes are TRBV7-2 and TRBJ1-2; 9 bases line up with TRBD1. Germline CDR1 SGHTA, CDR2 FQGNSA. This CDR3 has 16 amino acids. V was clipped by 1 base and J by 7 bases; unmatched bases: 10. The CDR3 DNA reads TGTGCCAGCAGCTTAGGCGTGGGACAGGGCTTTGGTGGCTACACCTTC. This translates into CASSLGVGQGFGGYTF.

This clonotype turned up a few times. V gene TRBV6-2 or TRBV6-3 combines with J gene TRBJ2-3; a weak D match, TRBD2 (5 bases). The CDR3 length is 12 residues. V lost 10 bases to trimming and J lost 2 bases, with 10 bases between them. The germline CDR1 and CDR2 sequences are MNHEY and SVGEGT. CDR3 nucleotides: TGTGCCACAACGGGGTCCACAGATACGCAGTATTTT. This codes for CATTGSTDTQYF.

As regards this clonotype: A much larger clone differs from this one at a single base, so this may be a read error. The gene calls are TRBV11-2 and TRBJ1-4, with D possibly being TRBD1 (6 bases). Germline lookup yields CDR1 SGHAT and CDR2 FQNNGV. The CDR3 has 17 amino acids. CDR3 DNA: TGTGCCAGCAGCTTTCTCGGGCATTCGGGGGCTAATGAAGAACTGTTTTTT. It codes for CASSFLGHSGANEELFF.

Comment on this clonotype: This sequence may be a read error, since a much larger clone differs from it by one base. This chain joins TRBV18 and TRBJ2-1; 8 positions agree with TRBD1. CDR1 is KGHSH and CDR2 is LQKENI in the germline V gene. The CDR3 covers 11 residues. DNA of the CDR3: TGTGTCAGCTCTGGGGACAGGGAGCAGTTCTTC. This sequence encodes CVSSGDREQFF.

This clonotype was seen repeatedly, ten times or more. The J gene is TRBJ1-1, the V gene TRBV7-2; unclear D gene. Trimming removed 5 bases at V and 1 base at J, with 11 bases between. The CDR3 is 14 residues long. The germline V gene encodes CDR1 SGHTA and CDR2 FQGNSA. This chain's CDR3 is CASSPGRWNTEAFF. In nucleotides, the CDR3 is TGTGCCAGCAGCCCCGGACGGTGGAACACTGAAGCTTTCTTT.

This clonotype was counted at least ten times. This chain joins TRBV28 and TRBJ2-1, with 7 bases that match TRBD2. The CDR3 consists of 15 residues. From germline, CDR1 is MDHEN and CDR2 SYDVKM. V was pared by 5 bases and J by 4 bases, with 8 bases of the junction left unmatched. The CDR3 coding sequence is TGTGCCAGCAGTAGTTTTAGCGGGCCATACAATGAGCAGTTCTTC. Amino acid sequence: CASSSFSGPYNEQFF.

The chain is built from TRBV5-1 and TRBJ2-3; tentative D call: TRBD1 (6 bases). The germline V gene has CDR1 SGHRS and CDR2 YFSETQ. The CDR3 sequence is 14 residues long. Trimming removed 5 bases from V and 4 bases from J, with 14 bases in between. CDR3 bases: TGCGCCAGCAGTGTGGGGGCGATGGCAGATACGCAGTATTTT. It encodes CASSVGAMADTQYF.

This clonotype appeared many times. The chain couples TRBV18 to TRBJ2-5; D uncertain. Trimming left V 3 bases short and J 6 bases short, with 8 bases between. The CDR3 covers 12 residues. CDR1 is KGHSH, CDR2 LQKENI, per germline. The CDR3 DNA reads TGTGCCAGCTCACCGTTGATGCAGACCCAGTACTTC. Translation gives CASSPLMQTQYF.

This clonotype came up many times. In DNA form, the CDR3 reads TGTGCCAGCACCCGAGGACAGGGCCAAGAGACCCAGTACTTC. It yields the protein CASTRGQGQETQYF. This chain connects TRBV2 to TRBJ2-5; 8 bases map to TRBD1. Germline-derived CDR1 and CDR2 are SNHLY and FYNNEI. The V and J ends lost 7 bases and 1 base, in that order; junction bases with no gene match: 5. The CDR3 contains 14 residues.

This clonotype came up a few times. The chain has TRBV7-2 and TRBJ2-3, with 13 bases lining up with TRBD2. The germline V gene encodes CDR1 SGHTA and CDR2 FQGNSA. Losses at the gene ends were 5 bases for V and 5 bases for J; bases not matched to a gene: 7. The CDR3 extends over 16 amino acids. The CDR3 sequence: CASSTLLAGGQDTQYF. For the CDR3, the DNA is TGTGCCAGCAGCACGCTACTAGCGGGGGGGCAAGATACGCAGTATTTT.

This clonotype was counted many times. V is TRBV20-1 and J is TRBJ2-3; D assignment may be TRBD1 or TRBD2 (5 bases each). This CDR3 has 15 amino acids. In germline, CDR1 is DFQATT, CDR2 SNEGSKA (reference sequence). Trimming pared 3 bases from V and 2 bases from J, leaving 15 bases between. CDR3 nucleotides: TGCAGTGCTAGGCCCGGGACCCGGCCCACAGATACGCAGTATTTT. This gives the protein CSARPGTRPTDTQYF.

This clonotype was picked up a small number of times. The V gene is TRBV28, the J gene TRBJ1-1; 8 nucleotides agree with TRBD1. CDR1 MDHEN and CDR2 SYDVKM come from the germline V gene. The CDR3 length is 15 residues. J lost 0 bases, V lost 8 bases, and 8 bases had no gene match. The CDR3 DNA sequence: TGTGCCAGCGCCAGGGCAGGGGGCTTGAACACTGAAGCTTTCTTT. As protein: CASARAGGLNTEAFF.

The rearrangement joins TRBV6-1 to TRBJ1-5, with D perhaps matching TRBD1 (6 bases). The germline V gene has CDR1 MNHNS and CDR2 SASEGT. The CDR3 covers 15 residues. Trimming cost V 6 bases and J 2 bases, with 14 bases left between them. CDR3 bases: TGTGCCAGCAGAAGACAGGCTTGGGGCAATCAGCCCCAGCATTTT. This gives the protein CASRRQAWGNQPQHF.

The chain joins TRBV3-2 to TRBJ1-2; the table gives TRBD1 as D, unverified against the DNA. TRBV3-2 is a listed pseudogene. The CDR3 sequence is 17 residues long. The CDR3 protein is CASSQAQRDREGYGYTF. The CDR3 nucleotides read TGTGCCAGCAGCCAAGCCCAACGGGACAGGGAAGGCTATGGCTACACCTTC.

CDR3: CASSLAPTRPQHF. The CDR3 DNA follows: TGTGCCAGCAGCTTAGCACCAACCCGGCCCCAGCATTTT. The chain combines TRBV7-6 with TRBJ1-5; D gene ambiguous. Germline CDR1 reads SGHVS; CDR2 reads FNYEAQ. The CDR3 is made up of 13 amino acids. The V end lost 0 bases, the J end lost 9 bases, and 9 bases lay between the germline ends.

This clonotype has more than one count but fewer than ten. The chain carries TRBV3-1 and TRBJ1-6; the D is unclear. CDR3 length: 12 residues. With 1 base removed from V and 8 bases from J, the gap between germline ends came to 3 bases. Germline CDR1 LGHDT, CDR2 YNNKEL (reference sequence). The CDR3 DNA sequence: TGTGCCAGCAGCCAAGGTGATTCACCCCTCCACTTT. Translating gives CASSQGDSPLHF.

This clonotype was seen ten or more times. The rearrangement uses TRBV18 and TRBJ2-7; tentatively, D is TRBD1 (6 bases). V was shortened by 5 bases and J by 6 bases, with 11 bases between the two germline ends. Germline assignment: CDR1 KGHSH and CDR2 LQKENI. CDR3 length: 12 amino acids. The CDR3 spells CASSTRGGEQYF. In DNA, the CDR3 is TGTGCCAGCTCAACCAGGGGCGGCGAGCAGTACTTC. Full variable domain (remainder filled in from reference TRBV18 and TRBJ2-7): NAGVMQNPRHLVRRRGQEARLRCSPMKGHSHVYWYRQLPEEGLKFMVYLQKENIIDESGMPKERFSAEFPKEGPSILRIQQVVRGDSAAYFCASSTRGGEQYFGPGTRLTVT.

This clonotype was picked up many times. J is TRBJ2-2 and V is TRBV19; D uncertain. V shed 5 bases and J shed 9 bases, with 10 bases lying between them. Per the germline V gene, CDR1 is LNHDA and CDR2 is SQIVND (reference sequence). There are 12 residues in the CDR3. In DNA, the CDR3 is TGTGCCAGTAGTGACACTGGCTGGGAGCTGTTTTTT. It codes for CASSDTGWELFF.

This clonotype was counted a few times. The chain recombines TRBV19 with TRBJ2-7, with D possibly matching TRBD1 (6 bases). The V end lost 0 bases, the J end lost 3 bases, and 15 bases lay between the germline ends. The CDR3 length is 16 residues. Germline CDR1 is LNHDA and CDR2 is SQIVND (reference sequence). The CDR3 region has the DNA TGTGCCAGTAGTATAGAACACAGGGTCGGCTTCTACGAGCAGTACTTC. Its protein product is CASSIEHRVGFYEQYF.

This chain connects TRBV20-1 to TRBJ1-2, with D unclear. CDR1 DFQATT and CDR2 SNEGSKA come from the germline V gene (reference sequence). The CDR3 is made up of 11 amino acids. Trimming removed 6 bases from V and 7 bases from J, with 12 bases in between. CDR3 DNA sequence: TGCAGTGCCCCCCCGGGTAGTGGCTACACCTTC. Encoded protein: CSAPPGSGYTF.

Many counts were recorded for this clonotype. The genes are TRBV7-2 and TRBJ1-5; weak D call: TRBD1 (6 bases). This CDR3 is 14 amino acids long. Germline-derived CDR1 and CDR2 are SGHTA and FQGNSA. Trimming removed 5 bases from V and 7 bases from J, with 15 bases in between. CDR3: CASSPTLGGQPQHF. The CDR3 nucleotides read TGTGCCAGCAGCCCCACATTAGGGGGGCAGCCCCAGCATTTT.

V and J are TRBV6-1 and TRBJ2-1; D not certain. Germline-derived CDR1 and CDR2 are MNHNS and SASEGT. This CDR3 spans 15 amino acids. Trimming took off 8 bases at V and 0 bases at J, with 14 bases between the two ends. The CDR3 region is CASLDPVGSYNEQFF. The CDR3 nucleotides read TGTGCCAGCCTCGATCCGGTTGGCTCCTACAATGAGCAGTTCTTC.

Many counts were recorded for this clonotype. The rearrangement uses TRBV7-2 and TRBJ2-1; maybe TRBD1 (5 bases). The length of the CDR3 is 16 residues. V shed 4 bases and J shed 6 bases, with 19 bases lying between them. Germline CDR1 is SGHTA and CDR2 is FQGNSA. The CDR3 sequence: CASSSLGWGRGNEQFF. The DNA for the CDR3 is TGTGCCAGCAGCTCCTTAGGGTGGGGTAGGGGCAATGAGCAGTTCTTC. The full variable domain, with the rest looked up from reference TRBV7-2 and TRBJ2-1, is GAGVSQSPSNKVTEKGKDVELRCDPISGHTALYWYRQSLGQGLEFLIYFQGNSAPDKSGLPSDRFSAERTGGSVSTLTIQRTQQEDSAVYLCASSSLGWGRGNEQFFGPGTRLTVL.